This T cell receptor (beta chain) was captured in a study of blood T cell repertoires in COVID-19. Study summary: Whether acute or convalescent, the COVID-19 samples came from the United States, Italy and Spain. From T cells, B-cell-depleted T cells, or PBMCs came the material, which was cDNA or gDNA.

This CDR3 spans 15 amino acids. Germline V gene data show CDR1 as LNHDA and CDR2 as SQIVND (reference sequence). J lost 5 bases, V lost 7 bases, and 12 bases had no gene match. Authors' processing steps: Reference gene primer amplification in the assay estimated nucleated cell counts. Using immunoSEQ multiplex PCR, the repertoire was profiled, and TCRdb retains in-frame clones only, with some absent. The V and J calls and the clone size are those of that table, but D and trimming were determined from the DNA. This sample has about 190,000 clones, with about three quarters found just once. The receptor's source is a woman of 80 years or more with active or convalescent COVID-19. The V and J genes are TRBV19 and TRBJ1-1; 8 nucleotides line up with TRBD1. The specimen sequenced was peripheral blood. The CDR3 DNA reads as TGTGCCAGTATCTTCCATCAGGGGGCAGGTACTGAAGCTTTCTTT. It encodes CASIFHQGAGTEAFF.